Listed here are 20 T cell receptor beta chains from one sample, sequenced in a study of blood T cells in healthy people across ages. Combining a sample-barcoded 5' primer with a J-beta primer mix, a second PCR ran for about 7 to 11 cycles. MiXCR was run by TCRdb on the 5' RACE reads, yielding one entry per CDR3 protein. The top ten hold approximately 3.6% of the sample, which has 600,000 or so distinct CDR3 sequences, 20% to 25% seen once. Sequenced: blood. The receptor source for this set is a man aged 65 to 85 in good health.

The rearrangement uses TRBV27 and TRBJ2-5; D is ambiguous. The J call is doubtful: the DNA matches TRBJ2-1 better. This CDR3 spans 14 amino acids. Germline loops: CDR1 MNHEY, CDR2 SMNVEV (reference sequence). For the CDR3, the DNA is TGTGCCAGCAGTTTATCTTGGGGAATCAATGAGCAGTTCTTC. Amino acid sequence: CASSLSWGINEQFF.

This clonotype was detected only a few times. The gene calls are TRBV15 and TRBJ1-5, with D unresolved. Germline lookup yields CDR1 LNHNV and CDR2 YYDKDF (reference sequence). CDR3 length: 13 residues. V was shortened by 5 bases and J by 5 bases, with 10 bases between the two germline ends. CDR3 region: CATSVKRDQPQHF. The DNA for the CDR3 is TGTGCCACCAGCGTAAAGAGGGATCAGCCCCAGCATTTT.

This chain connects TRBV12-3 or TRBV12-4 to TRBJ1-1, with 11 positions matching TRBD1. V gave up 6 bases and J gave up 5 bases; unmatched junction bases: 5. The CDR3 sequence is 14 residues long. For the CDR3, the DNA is TGTGCCAGCAGGGGACAGGGGGGAGGAACTGAAGCTTTCTTT. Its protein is CASRGQGGGTEAFF.

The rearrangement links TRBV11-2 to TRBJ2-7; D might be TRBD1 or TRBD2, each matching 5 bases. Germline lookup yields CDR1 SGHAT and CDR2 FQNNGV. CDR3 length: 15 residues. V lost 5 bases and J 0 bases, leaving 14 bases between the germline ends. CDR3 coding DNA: TGTGCCAGCAGCACCGGGACCTATATCTCCTACGAGCAGTACTTC. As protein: CASSTGTYISYEQYF.

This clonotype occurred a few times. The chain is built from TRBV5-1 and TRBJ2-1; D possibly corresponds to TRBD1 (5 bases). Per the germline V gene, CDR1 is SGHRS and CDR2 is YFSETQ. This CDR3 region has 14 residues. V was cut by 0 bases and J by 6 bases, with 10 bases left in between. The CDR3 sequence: CASSLGRQGNEQFF. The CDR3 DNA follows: TGCGCCAGCAGCTTGGGCCGGCAGGGCAATGAGCAGTTCTTC.

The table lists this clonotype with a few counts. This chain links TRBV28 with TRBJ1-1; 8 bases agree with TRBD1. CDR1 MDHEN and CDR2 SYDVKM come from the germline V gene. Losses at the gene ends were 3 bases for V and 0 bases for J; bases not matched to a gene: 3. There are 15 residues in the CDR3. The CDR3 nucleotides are TGTGCCAGCAGTTTGGGGGACAGGATGAACACTGAAGCTTTCTTT. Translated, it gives CASSLGDRMNTEAFF.

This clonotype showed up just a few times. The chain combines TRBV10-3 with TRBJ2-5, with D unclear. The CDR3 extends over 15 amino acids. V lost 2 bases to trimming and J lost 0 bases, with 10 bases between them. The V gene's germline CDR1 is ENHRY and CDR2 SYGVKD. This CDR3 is CAISEGMSYQETQYF. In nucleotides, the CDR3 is TGTGCCATCAGTGAGGGGATGTCGTACCAAGAGACCCAGTACTTC.

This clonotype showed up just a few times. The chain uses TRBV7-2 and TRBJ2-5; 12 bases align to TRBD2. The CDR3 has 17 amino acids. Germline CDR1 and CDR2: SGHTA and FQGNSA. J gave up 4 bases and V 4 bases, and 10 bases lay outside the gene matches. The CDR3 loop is CASSSTSSGRALETQYF. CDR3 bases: TGTGCCAGCAGCTCAACTTCTAGCGGGAGGGCCTTAGAGACCCAGTACTTC.

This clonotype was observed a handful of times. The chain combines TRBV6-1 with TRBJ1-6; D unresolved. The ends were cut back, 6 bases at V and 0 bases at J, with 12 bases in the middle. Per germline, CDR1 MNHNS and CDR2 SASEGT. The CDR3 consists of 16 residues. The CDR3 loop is CASRGGPSSYNSPLHF. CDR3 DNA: TGTGCCAGCAGGGGAGGCCCCAGCTCCTATAATTCACCCCTCCACTTT.

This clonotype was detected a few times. Here the CDR3 reads CASSTREYNSPLHF. The CDR3 nucleotides read TGTGCCAGCAGCACACGGGAGTATAATTCACCCCTCCACTTT. The chain uses TRBV7-8 and TRBJ1-6; D remains unclear. Per the germline V gene, CDR1 is SGHVS and CDR2 is FQNEAQ. V gave up 5 bases and J gave up 4 bases, with 9 bases separating them. The CDR3 runs 14 residues.

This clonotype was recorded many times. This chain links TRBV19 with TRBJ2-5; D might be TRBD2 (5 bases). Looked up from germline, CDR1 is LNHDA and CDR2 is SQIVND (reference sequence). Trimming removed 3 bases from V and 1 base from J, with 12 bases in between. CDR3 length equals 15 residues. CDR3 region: CASSINLGIQETQYF. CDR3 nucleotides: TGTGCCAGTAGTATTAATCTCGGGATCCAAGAGACCCAGTACTTC.

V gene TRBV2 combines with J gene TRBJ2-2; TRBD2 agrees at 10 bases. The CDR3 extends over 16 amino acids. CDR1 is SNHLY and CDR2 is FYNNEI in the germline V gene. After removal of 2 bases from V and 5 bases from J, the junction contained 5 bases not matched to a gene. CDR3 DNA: TGTGCCAGCAGTGAAAGGCTAGCGGGAGTAACCGGGGAGCTGTTTTTT. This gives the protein CASSERLAGVTGELFF.

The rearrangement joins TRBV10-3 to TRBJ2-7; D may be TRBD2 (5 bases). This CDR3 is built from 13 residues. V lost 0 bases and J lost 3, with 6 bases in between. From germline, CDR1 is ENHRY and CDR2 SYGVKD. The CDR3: CAISESRGYEQYF. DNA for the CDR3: TGTGCCATCAGTGAGTCTCGGGGCTACGAGCAGTACTTC.

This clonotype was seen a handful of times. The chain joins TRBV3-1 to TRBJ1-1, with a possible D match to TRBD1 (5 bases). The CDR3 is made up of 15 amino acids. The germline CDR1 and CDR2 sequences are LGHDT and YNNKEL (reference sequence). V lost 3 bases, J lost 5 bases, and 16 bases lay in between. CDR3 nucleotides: TGTGCCAGCAGCCAGGATTCCGATCAGGGAACTGAAGCTTTCTTT. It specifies CASSQDSDQGTEAFF.

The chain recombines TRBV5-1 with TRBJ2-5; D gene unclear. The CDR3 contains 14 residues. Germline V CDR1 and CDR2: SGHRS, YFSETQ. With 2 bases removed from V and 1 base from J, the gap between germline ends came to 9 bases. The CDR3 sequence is CASSLEILQETQYF. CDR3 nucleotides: TGCGCCAGCAGCTTAGAGATCCTCCAAGAGACCCAGTACTTC.

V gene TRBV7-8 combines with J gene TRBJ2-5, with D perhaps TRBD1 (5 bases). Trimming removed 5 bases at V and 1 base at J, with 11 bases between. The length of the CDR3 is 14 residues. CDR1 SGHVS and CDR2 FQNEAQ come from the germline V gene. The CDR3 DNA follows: TGTGCCAGCAGCCCCCCACAGGCCCAAGAGACCCAGTACTTC. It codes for CASSPPQAQETQYF.

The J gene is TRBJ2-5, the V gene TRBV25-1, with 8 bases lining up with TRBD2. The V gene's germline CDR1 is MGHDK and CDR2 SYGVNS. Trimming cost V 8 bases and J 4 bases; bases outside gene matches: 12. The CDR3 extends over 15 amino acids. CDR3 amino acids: CASSKGAGGRETQYF. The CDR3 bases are TGTGCCAGCTCCAAAGGGGCGGGAGGAAGAGAGACCCAGTACTTC.

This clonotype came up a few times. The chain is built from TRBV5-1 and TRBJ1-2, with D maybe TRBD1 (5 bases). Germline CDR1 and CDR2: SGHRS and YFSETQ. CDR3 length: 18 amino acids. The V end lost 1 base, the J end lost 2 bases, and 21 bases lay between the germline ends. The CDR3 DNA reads TGCGCCAGCAGCTTGCAACCTGCCTCGACAGAAACCAACTATGGCTACACCTTC. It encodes CASSLQPASTETNYGYTF.

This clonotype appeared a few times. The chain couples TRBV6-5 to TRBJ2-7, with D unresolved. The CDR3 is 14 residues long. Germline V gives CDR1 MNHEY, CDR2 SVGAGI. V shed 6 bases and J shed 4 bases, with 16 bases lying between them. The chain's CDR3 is CASSPTTNGYEQYF. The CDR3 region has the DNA TGTGCCAGCAGCCCGACAACAAATGGGTACGAGCAGTACTTC.

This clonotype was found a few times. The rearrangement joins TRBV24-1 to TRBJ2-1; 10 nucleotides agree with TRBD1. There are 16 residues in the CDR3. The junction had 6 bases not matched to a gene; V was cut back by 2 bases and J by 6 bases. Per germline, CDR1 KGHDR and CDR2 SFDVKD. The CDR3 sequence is CATSDSGRDRGNEQFF. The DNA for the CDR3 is TGTGCCACCAGTGATTCCGGCCGGGACAGGGGCAATGAGCAGTTCTTC.